This TCR beta chain was obtained from a study of cytomegalovirus exposure and HLA in healthy donors. The CDR3 sequence is 16 residues long. Trimming removed 4 bases from V and 2 bases from J, with 12 bases in between. CDR1 and CDR2 from the germline V gene are MNHEY and SVGAGI. The PCR contained 60 Vbeta and 13 Jbeta primers. The repertoire was sequenced with immunoSEQ multiplex PCR; TCRdb's copy has only in-frame clones and lacks some. The sample lists fewer than 200,000 clones, roughly 77% occurring once. This chain connects TRBV6-5 to TRBJ1-6; D not certain. The specimen was PBMCs. This sequence originates from a woman between 18 and 29 years old in good health and CMV-seronegative. The CDR3 nucleotides are TGTGCCAGCAGTTCTGGCGAGGGCACCTATAATTCACCCCTCCACTTT. This codes for CASSSGEGTYNSPLHF.